These T cell receptor beta chains were read from a single sample in a study of blood T cell repertoires in COVID-19. This table comes from immunoSEQ multiplex PCR, and its TCRdb copy is limited to in-frame clones, with some not included. The sample includes about 200,000 clones, 89% of them seen just once. The sequenced sample was PBMCs or T cells enriched from blood (not recorded which). The receptors originated from a young woman who had recovered from COVID-19. Both conserved end residues are part of each CDR3. D genes are given only for firm matches. For some rows the clone size is stated as once, few or many, or as a class when expanded; others skip it.

clone_size	v_call	j_call	d_call	cdr3_aa	cdr3_nt
-	TRBV2	TRBJ2-5	TRBD2	CASGGPAETQYF	TGTGCCTCGGGGGGGCCAGCAGAGACCCAGTACTTC
-	TRBV7-9	TRBJ1-2	TRBD1	CASSPGTGGGLNYGYTF	TGTGCCAGCAGCCCCGGGACAGGGGGCGGATTGAACTATGGCTACACCTTC
-	TRBV19	TRBJ1-3	TRBD1	CASSTTGAGNTIYF	TGTGCCAGTAGTACAACAGGGGCCGGAAACACCATATATTTT
-	TRBV2	TRBJ2-7	-	CARGATPGGFVYEQYF	TGTGCCCGCGGTGCGACCCCGGGGGGCTTTGTGTACGAGCAGTACTTC
few	TRBV10-3	TRBJ1-5	TRBD1	CAIRGTGGNQPQHF	TGTGCCATCAGAGGGACAGGGGGCAATCAGCCCCAGCATTTT
-	TRBV28	TRBJ1-4	-	CASSLYGGAEEKLFF	TGTGCCAGCAGTTTATATGGGGGCGCAGAGGAAAAACTGTTTTTT
-	TRBV30	TRBJ2-7	-	CAWSYSSYEQYF	TGTGCCTGGAGCTACTCATCCTACGAGCAGTACTTC
-	TRBV6-2/TRBV6-3	TRBJ2-5	-	CASSWGADGTQYF	TGTGCCAGCAGTTGGGGAGCCGACGGGACCCAGTACTTC
-	TRBV12-5	TRBJ1-6	-	CASGLSFNSPLHF	TGTGCTAGTGGTCTCTCCTTTAATTCACCCCTCCACTTT
-	TRBV7-9	TRBJ2-3	TRBD2	CASSLLLAGDTQYF	TGTGCCAGCAGCTTATTACTAGCGGGGGATACGCAGTATTTT
once	TRBV9	TRBJ2-2	-	CASSVAQANGELFF	TGTGCCAGCAGCGTAGCACAGGCTAACGGGGAGCTGTTTTTT
-	TRBV2	TRBJ2-4	-	CASSLRGGNIQYF	TGTGCCAGCAGCCTGAGGGGGGGGAACATTCAGTACTTC
-	TRBV4-2	TRBJ2-7	TRBD1	CASSQEGRDRVYYEQYF	TGTGCCAGCAGCCAAGAAGGAAGGGACAGGGTGTACTACGAGCAGTACTTC
-	TRBV20-1	TRBJ2-5	-	CSARVGETQYF	TGCAGTGCTAGAGTGGGCGAGACCCAGTACTTC
few	TRBV5-6	TRBJ1-1	-	CASSFGFTTGRGTEAFF	TGTGCCAGCAGCTTTGGATTTACGACAGGACGGGGCACTGAAGCTTTCTTT
-	TRBV4-1	TRBJ1-1	-	CASSQDPQGMNTEAFF	TGCGCCAGCAGCCAAGATCCCCAGGGGATGAACACTGAAGCTTTCTTT
-	TRBV5-1	TRBJ2-7	-	CASSFQSFYEQYF	TGCGCCAGCAGCTTTCAGTCGTTCTACGAGCAGTACTTC
-	TRBV9	TRBJ2-7	TRBD2	CASSAGGDASYEQYF	TGTGCCAGCAGCGCCGGGGGGGATGCTTCCTACGAGCAGTACTTC
-	TRBV4-1	TRBJ1-5	-	CASSQDRGGRTNQPQHF	TGCGCCAGCAGCCAAGATAGGGGGGGAAGGACCAATCAGCCCCAGCATTTT
-	TRBV6-5	TRBJ1-6	-	CASSYSRGSYNSPLHF	TGTGCCAGCAGTTACTCCCGCGGTTCCTATAATTCACCCCTCCACTTT
-	TRBV2	TRBJ2-1	-	CASVVYNEQFF	TGTGCCAGCGTAGTATACAATGAGCAGTTCTTC
-	TRBV6-5	TRBJ1-1	TRBD1	CASKRQGGTEAFF	TGTGCCAGCAAGCGACAGGGGGGAACTGAAGCTTTCTTT
few	TRBV6-1	TRBJ1-6	TRBD1	CASSVPGQGANSPLHF	TGTGCCAGCAGTGTTCCCGGACAGGGGGCTAATTCACCCCTCCACTTT
-	TRBV5-1	TRBJ1-4	TRBD1	CASRKQGAPWKLFF	TGCGCCAGCAGAAAACAGGGGGCGCCCTGGAAACTGTTTTTT
-	TRBV19	TRBJ1-3	-	CASSTGNRAGNTIYF	TGTGCCAGTAGTACCGGAAACAGGGCTGGAAACACCATATATTTT
few	TRBV3-1/TRBV3-2	TRBJ2-1	-	CASSQDPTPFGANNEQFF	TGTGCCAGCAGCCAAGATCCAACCCCCTTTGGGGCGAACAATGAGCAGTTCTTC
-	TRBV5-1	TRBJ1-1	-	CASSLLEQGGNTEAFF	TGCGCCAGCAGCTTGTTAGAGCAGGGAGGGAACACTGAAGCTTTCTTT
-	TRBV10-3	TRBJ2-3	TRBD1	CAISEVGQGAGDTQYF	TGTGCCATCAGTGAGGTTGGACAGGGAGCAGGGGATACGCAGTATTTT
-	TRBV6-2/TRBV6-3	TRBJ2-2	TRBD1	CASSSPWNRGHRSNGELFF	TGTGCCAGCAGTTCCCCCTGGAACAGGGGGCATAGGAGTAACGGGGAGCTGTTTTTT
-	TRBV4-1	TRBJ1-1	-	CASSQVGQGLTEAFF	TGCGCCAGCAGCCAAGTGGGGCAGGGTTTAACTGAAGCTTTCTTT
-	TRBV29-1	TRBJ2-5	-	CSVDLGTGETQYF	-
few	TRBV27	TRBJ2-7	-	CASSLWSGPVEQYF	TGTGCCAGCAGTTTGTGGTCCGGTCCGGTGGAGCAGTACTTC
-	TRBV5-5	TRBJ2-7	TRBD1	CASNRGLYEQYF	TGTGCCAGCAACAGGGGGCTCTACGAGCAGTACTTC
few	TRBV28	TRBJ1-2	-	CASRSPLRDKGYGYTF	TGTGCCAGCAGGTCTCCGCTACGGGACAAGGGCTATGGCTACACCTTC
-	TRBV9	TRBJ1-2	TRBD1	CASSVGQGEDYGYTF	TGTGCCAGCAGCGTCGGGCAGGGGGAGGACTATGGCTACACCTTC
-	TRBV9	TRBJ1-4	-	CASSVDLENEKLFF	TGTGCCAGCAGCGTAGATCTAGAGAATGAAAAACTGTTTTTT
few	TRBV2	TRBJ1-1	-	CASTVLEAFF	TGTGCCAGCACCGTCCTTGAAGCTTTCTTT
-	TRBV6-5	TRBJ1-1	TRBD1	CASNSGGASTEAFF	TGTGCCAGCAATTCAGGGGGCGCGTCCACTGAAGCTTTCTTT
-	TRBV7-3	TRBJ2-2	-	CASSLTTTGELFF	TGTGCCAGCAGCTTAACGACTACCGGGGAGCTGTTTTTT
-	TRBV9	TRBJ2-1	-	CASSVGAGSMNEQFF	TGTGCCAGCAGCGTAGGGGCAGGGTCGATGAATGAGCAGTTCTTC
-	TRBV6-4	TRBJ2-3	TRBD2	CASSVSGGTDTQYF	TGTGCCAGCAGTGTCAGCGGGGGGACAGATACGCAGTATTTT